These T cell receptor beta chains were read from a single sample in a study of blood T cell repertoires in COVID-19. Profiling relied on immunoSEQ multiplex PCR, and the TCRdb table lists in-frame clones only, not all of them. The repertoire consists of 65,000 to 90,000 clones, with roughly three quarters occurring once and the leading ten covering 16%. Sequenced input: peripheral blood. The receptors stem from a man between 65 and 79 years old with active or convalescent COVID-19. Each CDR3 is given with its conserved first and last residue.

j_call,v_call,cdr3_aa
TRBJ1-2,TRBV11-2,CASRDRSYGYTF
TRBJ2-3,TRBV5-1,CASSPGESGDTQYF
TRBJ1-5,TRBV19,CASSIGQGGNQPQHF
TRBJ1-2,TRBV9,CASTTGSNYGYTF
TRBJ2-4,TRBV28,CASSRQGVENIQYF
TRBJ1-4,TRBV6-1,CASSEMKGAREKLFF
TRBJ1-2,TRBV5-1,CASKSTVSRANYGYTF
TRBJ1-4,TRBV7-9,CASSLASAAEKLFF
TRBJ2-1,TRBV27,CASTPRASGGAHEQFF
TRBJ2-3,TRBV12-1,CASIPNQYF
TRBJ1-1,TRBV3-1/TRBV3-2,CASSQDPESPEAFF
TRBJ2-1,TRBV28,CASKGGVWGEQFF
TRBJ1-6,TRBV19,CASRLGTINSPLHF
TRBJ1-3,TRBV9,CASSVLDSSLSGNTIYF
TRBJ2-3,TRBV7-9,CASSAATLQWASADTQYF
TRBJ2-2,TRBV15,CATSRDRLNTGELFF
TRBJ1-2,TRBV16,CASSQGTDYGYTF
TRBJ1-3,TRBV28,CASGNYLLGRGNTIYF